Listed here is a single TCR beta chain. The antigen it recognizes is unknown. Base quality data are lacking; no much larger clone is found one base away. V is reduced by 6 bases and J by 1 base, leaving a spacing of 20 bases between them. Measured from the cysteine to the phenylalanine, the CDR3 is 16 residues long. Only CDR3 DNA is held: 48 bases, read in frame from base 1. The germline V gene encodes CDR1 SQVTM and CDR2 ANQGSEA. Sequencing relied on an Illumina HiSeq 2500. TCR beta libraries were prepared by quantitative 5'-RACE with molecular barcodes. As for the authors' bioinformatics: To identify disease-linked TCR variants, a new computational method was used, one built on a probabilistic model of VDJ rearrangement. The raw public reads went through TCRdb reprocessing: fastp at Q25, MiXCR clone calling, in-frame beta chains kept. Entries are consolidated by CDR3 protein sequence, retaining the most common genes and DNA. TCRdb, not the authors, supplied the V and J calls. In this sample the table shows roughly 280,000 distinct CDR3 sequences, about 19% of which occur a single time. Together, the top ten hold around 7.8% of the sample.

These data originate in a study of CD8 T cells in ankylosing spondylitis (dated by TCRdb to the late 2010s). Broadly, across the study: T cell receptor beta repertoires were profiled in healthy donors and ankylosing spondylitis patients so that disease-linked TCR variants could be found. Peripheral blood samples were taken, and synovial fluid was additionally collected from ankylosing spondylitis patients. The full study cohort comprised around 25 ankylosing spondylitis patients and 85 to 120 healthy donors.

The paper's findings and limits, for the study overall: The disease-linked clones were reported as significantly enriched in matched synovial fluid samples from ankylosing spondylitis patients. Blood from ankylosing spondylitis patients appeared to be characterized by a TCR beta motif composed of several highly homologous amino acid variants. In peripheral blood, the disease-linked clones were found at relatively low frequencies and had a CD8+ phenotype. Some of the motif variants had been reported before in the synovial fluid and blood of reactive arthritis patients, a finding that suggests common disease-initiation mechanisms.

The source material was blood, either unsorted or a sorted T cell fraction (not recorded which). The chain links TRBV29-1 with TRBJ2-3; perhaps TRBD2 is the D gene, with 6 bases matching. The TCR was taken from a male donor with ankylosing spondylitis or in good health (not recorded which). The nucleotide sequence is given as TGCAGCGTCGCCACCCGGAGGGGCAGAGGCACAGATACGCAGTATTTT. It encodes CSVATRRGRGTDTQYF.